The next 23 T cell receptor beta chains were all read from a single sample in a study of blood T cell repertoires in COVID-19. This table comes from immunoSEQ multiplex PCR, and its TCRdb copy is limited to in-frame clones, with some not included. The sample holds 200,000 to 250,000 clones, under 90% seen once. What was sequenced was PBMCs or T cells enriched from blood (not recorded which). The receptors originated from a woman aged 50 to 60 with acute COVID-19.

V is TRBV6-5 and J is TRBJ1-2; 7 bases are a match to TRBD1. V was clipped by 6 bases and J by 7 bases; unmatched bases: 11. Germline CDR1 and CDR2: MNHEY and SVGAGI. The CDR3 is 14 residues long. CDR3 DNA: TGTGCCAGCAGAGCGACAGGGAGTCAGGGTGGCTACACCTTC. This gives the protein CASRATGSQGGYTF.

This clone was seen only once. The chain recombines TRBV9 with TRBJ2-7; 10 bases fit TRBD2. Germline V CDR1 and CDR2: SGDLS, YYNGEE. The CDR3 totals 15 residues. V lost 0 bases, J lost 8 bases, and 8 bases stayed unmatched. Here the CDR3 reads CASSVGSSGRNQQYF. CDR3 DNA sequence: TGTGCCAGCAGCGTAGGCTCTAGCGGGAGAAACCAGCAGTACTTC.

This chain uses TRBV6-5 with TRBJ1-1; 7 bases are a match to TRBD1. The CDR3 is 14 residues long. V shed 7 bases and J 3 bases; nucleotides not matched to a gene: 8. From germline, CDR1 is MNHEY and CDR2 SVGAGI. The CDR3 is CASTQNRGYTEAFF. The CDR3 DNA follows: TGTGCCAGCACCCAGAACAGGGGATACACTGAAGCTTTCTTT.

In this sample, this clone turned up once. The CDR3 region has the DNA TGTGCCAGCAGCGGGCCGCGGGGGACAGGGAAAGACTACGAGCAGTACTTC. Amino acids: CASSGPRGTGKDYEQYF. The gene calls are TRBV7-9 and TRBJ2-7; 9 nucleotides line up with TRBD1. The germline gives CDR1 SEHNR, CDR2 FQNEAQ (reference sequence). With V trimmed by 5 bases and J by 3 bases, 14 bases remained unmatched. The CDR3 is made up of 17 amino acids.

This chain connects TRBV28 to TRBJ1-2, with D tentatively TRBD1 (5 bases). The CDR3 runs to 12 residues. Germline CDR1 MDHEN, CDR2 SYDVKM. Trimming stripped 6 bases from V and 0 bases from J, with 5 bases between. This CDR3 is CASRDTNYGYTF. The CDR3 nucleotides read TGTGCCAGCAGGGACACTAACTATGGCTACACCTTC.

V usage is TRBV5-4 and J usage is TRBJ2-6; possibly TRBD1 for D (6 bases). The CDR3 has 19 amino acids. Germline V lookup: CDR1 SGHNT, CDR2 YYREEE (reference sequence). Trimming left V 4 bases short and J 3 bases short, with 23 bases between. Written as DNA, the CDR3 is TGTGCCAGCAGCCACAATAGGGGGACGACATCCCTTGGGGCCAACGTCCTGACTTTC. Translating it yields CASSHNRGTTSLGANVLTF.

Worth noting for this clone: One end of the junction varies from germline; a read error may be responsible. J is TRBJ2-7 and V is TRBV6-6, with D uncertain. The CDR3 is 14 residues long. CDR1 is MNHNY and CDR2 is SVGAGI in the germline V gene (reference sequence). As DNA, the CDR3 is TGTGCCAGCAGTGACTCTAGTCTTCTCTACGAGCAGTACTTC. Translated: CASSDSSLLYEQYF.

V gene TRBV6-1 combines with J gene TRBJ2-3; possibly TRBD2 for D (6 bases). V was shortened by 3 bases and J by 5 bases, with 15 bases between the two germline ends. The CDR3 has 15 amino acids. Germline CDR1 and CDR2: MNHNS and SASEGT. The CDR3 protein is CASSDRGAGVDTQYF. In DNA form, the CDR3 reads TGTGCCAGCAGTGATCGCGGGGCTGGGGTAGATACGCAGTATTTT.

The CDR3 protein is CASSSTSGTSSYEQYF. In DNA form, the CDR3 reads TGTGCCAGCAGTTCGACTAGCGGGACTAGCTCCTACGAGCAGTACTTC. The V and J genes are TRBV6-2 or TRBV6-3 and TRBJ2-7; 11 bases match TRBD2. Per germline, CDR1 MNHEY and CDR2 SVGEGT. Losses at the gene ends were 4 bases for V and 0 bases for J; bases not matched to a gene: 5. The CDR3 loop spans 16 amino acids.

In its sample, this clone was seen a few times. This chain connects TRBV7-9 to TRBJ1-4, with 7 bases matching TRBD1. J gave up 8 bases and V 5 bases, and 14 bases lay outside the gene matches. This CDR3 has 16 residues. Germline assignment: CDR1 SEHNR and CDR2 FQNEAQ (reference sequence). CDR3 nucleotides: TGTGCCAGCAGCCCCCGACGACAGGGAATAGCAGAAAAACTGTTTTTT. Translating gives CASSPRRQGIAEKLFF.

The CDR3 nucleotides are TGTGCCAGCAGCCAAGGGGGCACTCAGCGCGGCTACACCTTC. Translating gives CASSQGGTQRGYTF. J is TRBJ1-2 and V is TRBV3-1 (or the pseudogene TRBV3-2); possible D gene TRBD1, 5 bases. V lost 1 base, J lost 8 bases, and 14 bases lay in between. Per germline, CDR1 LGHDT and CDR2 YNNKEL (reference sequence). The CDR3 covers 14 residues.

This chain connects TRBV7-9 to TRBJ1-4; tentative D call: TRBD1 (6 bases). V lost 6 bases and J lost 3, with 20 bases in between. The CDR3 totals 17 residues. CDR1 and CDR2 from the germline V gene are SEHNR and FQNEAQ (reference sequence). This chain's CDR3 is CASSLLLRGSANEKLFF. The DNA for the CDR3 is TGTGCCAGCAGTCTTCTCCTCAGGGGCTCAGCTAATGAAAAACTGTTTTTT. The full variable domain, its missing parts supplied by reference TRBV7-9 and TRBJ1-4, is DTGVSQNPRHKITKRGQNVTFRCDPISEHNRLYWYRQTLGQGPEFLTYFQNEAQLEKSRLLSDRFSAERPKGSFSTLEIQRTEQGDSAMYLCASSLLLRGSANEKLFFGSGTQLSVL.

The chain joins TRBV6-6 to TRBJ1-1, with 10 bases that match TRBD1. Looked up from germline, CDR1 is MNHNY and CDR2 is SVGAGI (reference sequence). V shed 5 bases, J shed 4 bases, and the junction held 10 bases outside the gene matches. The length of the CDR3 is 16 residues. The CDR3 sequence is CASSRQGTGAGTEAFF. The CDR3 DNA is TGTGCCAGCAGTAGACAAGGGACAGGGGCTGGCACTGAAGCTTTCTTT.

This clone has only a few counts. The CDR3: CASSERTLRASGGRENEQFF. The DNA of the CDR3 is TGTGCCAGCAGTGAAAGGACTCTGAGGGCTAGCGGGGGGCGAGAAAATGAGCAGTTCTTC. The rearrangement joins TRBV6-1 to TRBJ2-1, with 11 bases fitting TRBD2. CDR1 and CDR2 from the germline V gene are MNHNS and SASEGT. Germline trimming cut 2 bases from V and 7 bases from J; bases unmatched to any gene: 19. This CDR3 is 20 amino acids long.

The sample holds one count of this clone. The CDR3: CASSEPGTRDQPQHF. The CDR3 DNA reads as TGTGCCAGCAGTGAACCCGGTACTCGGGATCAGCCCCAGCATTTT. The V and J genes are TRBV6-1 and TRBJ1-5; D unclear. The V gene lost 2 bases and the J gene lost 5 bases, with 13 bases spanning the gap. The CDR3 sequence is 15 residues long. The germline V gene encodes CDR1 MNHNS and CDR2 SASEGT.

The rearrangement uses TRBV11-1 and TRBJ1-6; perhaps TRBD1 as D (5 bases). The germline CDR1 and CDR2 sequences are SGHAT and FQDESV (reference sequence). V shed 1 base and J shed 8 bases, with 6 bases lying between them. This CDR3 is built from 13 residues. The CDR3 loop reads CASSLEGYSPLHF. In nucleotides, the CDR3 is TGTGCCAGCAGCTTAGAGGGGTATTCACCCCTCCACTTT.

V and J are TRBV4-2 and TRBJ2-1; 11 nucleotides match TRBD2. Germline CDR1 and CDR2: LGHNA and YNFKEQ. Losses at the gene ends were 4 bases for V and 5 bases for J; bases not matched to a gene: 4. The CDR3 covers 15 residues. CDR3 region: CASSLGTSGNNEQFF. The DNA for the CDR3 is TGTGCCAGCAGCCTCGGGACTAGCGGAAACAATGAGCAGTTCTTC.

This rearrangement joins TRBV7-3 to TRBJ2-1; TRBD2 matches at 7 bases. Germline V gene lookup returns CDR1 SGHTA and CDR2 FQGTGA. Trimming removed 0 bases from V and 0 bases from J; junction bases left unmatched: 11. The CDR3 loop spans 19 amino acids. This chain's CDR3 is CASSLTRATSASSYNEQFF. The CDR3 nucleotides are TGTGCCAGCAGCTTAACTAGGGCTACTAGCGCGAGCTCCTACAATGAGCAGTTCTTC.

V usage is TRBV28 and J usage is TRBJ2-7, with D possibly being TRBD1 (6 bases). In germline, CDR1 is MDHEN, CDR2 SYDVKM. Trimming removed 4 bases at V and 2 bases at J, with 21 bases between. CDR3 length: 17 amino acids. DNA for the CDR3: TGTGCCAGCAGTTCAGACCCGACAGGTATCAACCCCTACGAGCAGTACTTC. It codes for CASSSDPTGINPYEQYF.

J is TRBJ1-5 and V is TRBV2; D may be TRBD1 (6 bases). V lost 2 bases, J lost 6 bases, and 14 bases lay in between. The germline V gene encodes CDR1 SNHLY and CDR2 FYNNEI. This CDR3 is built from 15 residues. The DNA of the CDR3 is TGTGCCAGCAGTGAATGGGGCAGGGGAAGTCAGCCCCAGCATTTT. Its protein is CASSEWGRGSQPQHF.

The rearrangement uses TRBV27 and TRBJ1-2; the match to TRBD1 covers 7 bases. J gave up 4 bases and V 9 bases, and 11 bases lay outside the gene matches. The CDR3 length is 14 residues. Germline V lookup: CDR1 MNHEY, CDR2 SMNVEV (reference sequence). This CDR3 is CASSQFRDSYGYTF. The CDR3 DNA is TGTGCCAGTTCGCAATTCCGGGACAGCTATGGCTACACCTTC.

The chain links TRBV18 to TRBJ2-7, with TRBD2 identical over 11 bases. Germline CDR1 KGHSH, CDR2 LQKENI. The trim removed 4 bases at V and 1 base at J, leaving 3 bases unmatched. CDR3 size: 15 residues. The DNA for the CDR3 is TGTGCCAGCTCACTTAGCGGGGGGGCTTCCTACGAGCAGTACTTC. It encodes CASSLSGGASYEQYF.

This clone was picked up one time. The CDR3 DNA reads as TGTGCCAGCAGGGGACAGGGGCATATCTATGGCTACACCTTC. Amino acids: CASRGQGHIYGYTF. V and J are TRBV6-5 and TRBJ1-2; 10 nucleotides match TRBD1. Germline V gene lookup returns CDR1 MNHEY and CDR2 SVGAGI. V was clipped by 6 bases and J by 4 bases; unmatched bases: 5. The length of the CDR3 is 14 residues.